This T cell receptor (beta chain) was found in a study of pediatric ulcerative colitis. Study-level points and caveats: Two rectal CDR3 clonotypes occurred in all ulcerative colitis patients. Rectal repertoires separated controls, mild-moderate and acute severe colitis.

The rectum was sampled with one to two pinch biopsies at colonoscopy. Per the germline V gene, CDR1 is SNHLY and CDR2 is FYNNEI. V was pared by 7 bases and J by 4 bases, with 10 bases between. The CDR3 length is 12 residues. About this clone itself: Its specificity is not known.

The survey-level immunoSEQ assay was used. Sequencing used immunoSEQ multiplex PCR; TCRdb keeps in-frame clones, though not all of them. The repertoire holds some 35,000 clones, with about 81% as singletons. Sequencing was performed on gut tissue. The clonotype was recovered from a boy aged 5-17 years with mild ulcerative colitis. This chain joins TRBV2 and TRBJ1-2; D unclear. CDR3 in DNA: TGTGCCAGCATTGGAGCTCTCTATGGCTACACCTTC. This sequence encodes CASIGALYGYTF.